The 3 T cell receptor beta chains below all came from one sample that was sequenced in a study of cytomegalovirus exposure and HLA in healthy donors. 13 Jbeta primers and 60 Vbeta primers were used for the PCR. TCRdb's table, derived via immunoSEQ multiplex PCR, lists solely in-frame clones and lacks some. The table has 95,000 to 110,000 clones, roughly 9.1% seen once. The sequenced sample was PBMCs. All receptors derive from a man between 40 and 49 years old in good health and CMV-seropositive.

This CDR3 is CASSLAPGSEVNTEAFF. The CDR3 coding sequence is TGCGCCAGCAGCTTGGCCCCGGGGTCCGAGGTGAACACTGAAGCTTTCTTT. The chain carries TRBV5-1 and TRBJ1-1; unclear D gene. The CDR3 consists of 17 residues. Looked up from germline, CDR1 is SGHRS and CDR2 is YFSETQ. The V gene lost 0 bases and the J gene lost 0 bases, with 15 bases spanning the gap.

Only a few counts were recorded for this clone. The chain joins TRBV4-3 to TRBJ2-2, with 13 positions matching TRBD2. V shed 4 bases and J 5 bases; nucleotides not matched to a gene: 4. The germline CDR1 and CDR2 sequences are LGHNA and YSLEER. CDR3 length: 16 residues. For the CDR3, the DNA is TGCGCCAGCAGCCTCCGACTAGCGGGAGGAACCGGGGAGCTGTTTTTT. It codes for CASSLRLAGGTGELFF.

This rearrangement joins TRBV6-1 to TRBJ2-7, with unresolved D. CDR1 and CDR2 from the germline V gene are MNHNS and SASEGT. V lost 5 bases and J lost 2, with 13 bases in between. The CDR3 has 14 amino acids. CDR3 nucleotide sequence: TGTGCCAGCAGTCCTCAGGCCGGTCCCTACGAGCAGTACTTC. Translation gives CASSPQAGPYEQYF.